These 14 T cell receptor beta chains were sequenced from one sample in a study of cytomegalovirus exposure and HLA in healthy donors. The PCR ran on 60 Vbeta and 13 Jbeta primers. Profiled with immunoSEQ multiplex PCR; TCRdb holds only in-frame clones, not every one. Here the sample spans around 140,000 clones, 70% to 85% being singletons. The material sequenced was PBMCs. These TCRs come from a man aged 25 to 40 in good health and CMV-seropositive.

The chain has TRBV6-6 and TRBJ2-1; D is unclear. This CDR3 comprises 12 residues. Germline V gives CDR1 MNHNY, CDR2 SVGAGI (reference sequence). The V end lost 5 bases, the J end lost 2 bases, and 4 bases lay between the germline ends. CDR3 DNA sequence: TGTGCCAGCAGTGTAGCCTACAATGAGCAGTTCTTC. It is translated as CASSVAYNEQFF.

The V call is TRBV5-4, the J call TRBJ2-3; D unresolved. CDR1 is SGHNT and CDR2 is YYREEE in the germline V gene (reference sequence). Trimming stripped 1 base from V and 0 bases from J, with 9 bases between. The CDR3 sequence is 15 residues long. CDR3 sequence reads: CASSLKQSSTDTQYF. DNA of the CDR3: TGTGCCAGCAGCTTGAAACAATCTAGCACAGATACGCAGTATTTT.

V and J are TRBV29-1 and TRBJ2-1; 9 nucleotides align to TRBD2. The CDR3 is made up of 14 amino acids. Trimming removed 8 bases from V and 8 bases from J; junction bases left unmatched: 13. Germline V gives CDR1 SQVTM, CDR2 ANQGSEA. The CDR3 here is CSSRGGRAIYEQFF. The CDR3 DNA reads TGCAGCTCCCGGGGCGGGAGGGCCATTTATGAGCAGTTCTTC.

This chain uses TRBV19 with TRBJ2-3; no firm D call. The CDR3 runs to 14 residues. V lost 5 bases and J 2 bases, leaving 11 bases between the germline ends. CDR1 LNHDA and CDR2 SQIVND come from the germline V gene (reference sequence). The CDR3 spells CASSSAHITDTQYF. The CDR3 DNA reads TGTGCCAGTAGTTCTGCACACATCACAGATACGCAGTATTTT.

This chain joins TRBV7-2 and TRBJ2-3; 7 nucleotides line up with TRBD2. The CDR3 totals 16 residues. J was trimmed by 6 bases and V by 0 bases; bases with no gene match: 9. Germline CDR1 SGHTA, CDR2 FQGNSA. The CDR3 DNA is TGTGCCAGCAGCTTAGCGAATGGGCGGGAGAGTGATACGCAGTATTTT. Protein product: CASSLANGRESDTQYF.

V and J are TRBV15 and TRBJ2-7, with TRBD2 as a possible D gene (6 bases). CDR1 and CDR2 from the germline V gene are LNHNV and YYDKDF (reference sequence). Deletions cut 5 bases from V and 7 bases from J, with 18 bases between. There are 14 residues in the CDR3. The CDR3 coding sequence is TGTGCCACCAGCGGTGCAGGGAGTGCGGGAGAGCAGTACTTC. This gives the protein CATSGAGSAGEQYF.

The chain carries TRBV5-4 and TRBJ2-2; D is possibly TRBD2 (6 bases). Germline V gives CDR1 SGHNT, CDR2 YYREEE (reference sequence). This CDR3 contains 16 residues. The ends were cut back, 3 bases at V and 0 bases at J, with 12 bases in the middle. Written as DNA, the CDR3 is TGTGCCAGCAGCTCTGGAGGGCCGGCGAACACCGGGGAGCTGTTTTTT. Translation gives CASSSGGPANTGELFF.

The rearrangement joins TRBV11-2 to TRBJ1-3; D remains unclear. The CDR3 loop spans 14 amino acids. Germline CDR1 SGHAT, CDR2 FQNNGV. V gave up 10 bases and J gave up 3 bases, with 16 bases separating them. CDR3 sequence: CAIPGRESGNTIYF. The DNA of the CDR3 is TGTGCCATACCGGGCCGGGAGAGTGGAAACACCATATATTTT.

This clone was detected a few times. V is TRBV2 and J is TRBJ1-4, with D uncertain. V was shortened by 3 bases and J by 11 bases, with 7 bases between the two germline ends. The CDR3 consists of 11 residues. Germline V lookup: CDR1 SNHLY, CDR2 FYNNEI. The CDR3 protein is CASSDGLKLFF. CDR3 nucleotides: TGTGCCAGCAGTGACGGACTGAAACTGTTTTTT.

V gene TRBV7-2 combines with J gene TRBJ2-5; 9 nucleotides match TRBD2. Per the germline V gene, CDR1 is SGHTA and CDR2 is FQGNSA. The CDR3 covers 14 residues. With 1 base clipped from V and 5 bases from J, the junction kept 2 bases outside the gene matches. The CDR3 loop is CASSLGLAVETQYF. The CDR3 bases are TGTGCCAGCAGCTTAGGACTAGCGGTGGAGACCCAGTACTTC.

The chain has TRBV9 and TRBJ2-3, with D possibly being TRBD1 (6 bases). Per the germline V gene, CDR1 is SGDLS and CDR2 is YYNGEE. This CDR3 region has 13 residues. Trimming shortened V by 3 bases and J by 1 base, and 6 bases separated the two germline ends. DNA of the CDR3: TGTGCCAGCAGCGCAGGGGGCACAGATACGCAGTATTTT. Amino acid sequence: CASSAGGTDTQYF.

V is TRBV19 and J is TRBJ2-1; weak D call: TRBD1 (6 bases). Germline CDR1 LNHDA, CDR2 SQIVND (reference sequence). The V gene lost 5 bases and the J gene lost 7 bases, with 18 bases spanning the gap. CDR3 size: 15 residues. The CDR3 region has the DNA TGTGCCAGTAGTCCCAGACAGGTTGTATATAATGAGCAGTTCTTC. Protein: CASSPRQVVYNEQFF.

The rearrangement uses TRBV4-1 and TRBJ2-5; 12 bases map to TRBD2. The CDR3 has 17 residues. The germline V gene encodes CDR1 MGHRA and CDR2 YSYEKL. The V gene end was trimmed by 1 base and the J gene end by 1 base; junction bases not matched to a gene: 4. Written as DNA, the CDR3 is TGCGCCAGCAGCCAAGGTCTAGCGGGGGGGGTCCAAGAGACCCAGTACTTC. Protein sequence: CASSQGLAGGVQETQYF.

This clone was detected only once. The J gene is TRBJ2-2, the V gene TRBV29-1; D perhaps matches TRBD2 (6 bases). Trimming took 0 bases from V and 15 from J, leaving 17 bases between them. Germline assignment: CDR1 SQVTM and CDR2 ANQGSEA. The CDR3 loop spans 13 amino acids. The CDR3 DNA sequence: TGCAGCGTTGAAGAAGGGAACAGCCCGGGGGTGTTTTTT. Its protein is CSVEEGNSPGVFF.